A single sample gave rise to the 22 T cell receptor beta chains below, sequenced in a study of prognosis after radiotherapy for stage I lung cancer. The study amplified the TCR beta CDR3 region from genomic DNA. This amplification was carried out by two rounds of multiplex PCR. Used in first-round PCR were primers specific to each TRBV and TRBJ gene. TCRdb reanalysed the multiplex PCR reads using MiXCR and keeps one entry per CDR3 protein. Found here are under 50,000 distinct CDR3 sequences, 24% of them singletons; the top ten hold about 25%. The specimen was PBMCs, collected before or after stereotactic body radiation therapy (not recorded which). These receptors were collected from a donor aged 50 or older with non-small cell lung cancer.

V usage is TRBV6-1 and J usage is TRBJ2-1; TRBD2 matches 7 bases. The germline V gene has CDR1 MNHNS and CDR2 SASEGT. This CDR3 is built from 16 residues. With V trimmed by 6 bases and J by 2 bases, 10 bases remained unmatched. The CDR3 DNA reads TGTGCCAGCAGACGGCAGGGAGGGCGCACCTACAATGAGCAGTTCTTC. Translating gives CASRRQGGRTYNEQFF.

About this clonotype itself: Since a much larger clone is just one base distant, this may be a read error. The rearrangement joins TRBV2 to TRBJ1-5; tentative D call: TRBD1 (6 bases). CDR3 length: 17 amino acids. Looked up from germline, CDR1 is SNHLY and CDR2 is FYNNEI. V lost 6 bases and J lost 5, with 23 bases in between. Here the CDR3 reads CASRAGTCKGTDQPQHF. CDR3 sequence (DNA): TGTGCCAGCAGGGCTGGGACATGCAAGGGAACCGATCAGCCCCAGCATTTT.

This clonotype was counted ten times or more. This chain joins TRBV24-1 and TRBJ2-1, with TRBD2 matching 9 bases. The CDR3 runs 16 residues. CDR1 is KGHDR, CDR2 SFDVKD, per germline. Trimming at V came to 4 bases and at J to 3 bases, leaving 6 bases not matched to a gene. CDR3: CATSETETSGYNEQFF. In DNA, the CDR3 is TGTGCCACCAGTGAAACCGAGACTAGCGGCTACAATGAGCAGTTCTTC.

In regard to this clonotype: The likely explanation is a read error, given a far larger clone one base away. DNA of the CDR3: TGTGCCGGTCGATCGGGGGATCCGCCCCAGCATTTT. This sequence encodes CAGRSGDPPQHF. The chain has TRBV6-2 or TRBV6-3 and TRBJ1-5; maybe TRBD1 (5 bases). This CDR3 has 12 residues. The V and J ends lost 11 bases and 9 bases respectively, with 17 bases between them. Germline loops: CDR1 MNHEY, CDR2 SVGEGT.

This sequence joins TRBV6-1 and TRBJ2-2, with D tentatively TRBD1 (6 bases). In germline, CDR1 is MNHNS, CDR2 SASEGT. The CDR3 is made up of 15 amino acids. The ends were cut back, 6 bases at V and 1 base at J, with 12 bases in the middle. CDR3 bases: TGTGCCAGCAGAACCTTGACAGGGAACACCGGGGAGCTGTTTTTT. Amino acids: CASRTLTGNTGELFF.

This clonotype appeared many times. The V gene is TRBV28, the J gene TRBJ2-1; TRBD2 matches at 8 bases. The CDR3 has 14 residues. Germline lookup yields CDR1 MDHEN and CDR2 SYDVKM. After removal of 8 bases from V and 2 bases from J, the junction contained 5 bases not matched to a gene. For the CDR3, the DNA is TGTGCCAGCGCGGGACTAGGGGCCTACAATGAGCAGTTCTTC. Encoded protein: CASAGLGAYNEQFF.

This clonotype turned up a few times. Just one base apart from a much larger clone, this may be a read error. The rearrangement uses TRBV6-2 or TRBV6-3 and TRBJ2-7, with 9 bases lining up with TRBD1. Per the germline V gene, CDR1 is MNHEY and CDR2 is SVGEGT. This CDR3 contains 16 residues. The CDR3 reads CASSRLKTGGSYEQDF. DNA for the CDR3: TGTGCCAGCAGTCGACTAAAAACAGGGGGCTCCTACGAGCAGGACTTC.

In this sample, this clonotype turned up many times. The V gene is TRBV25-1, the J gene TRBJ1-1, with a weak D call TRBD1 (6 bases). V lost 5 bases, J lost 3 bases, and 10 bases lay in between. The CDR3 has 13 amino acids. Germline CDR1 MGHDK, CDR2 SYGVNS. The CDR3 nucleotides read TGTGCCAGCAGTTTAGAGGGGGACACTGAAGCTTTCTTT. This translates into CASSLEGDTEAFF.

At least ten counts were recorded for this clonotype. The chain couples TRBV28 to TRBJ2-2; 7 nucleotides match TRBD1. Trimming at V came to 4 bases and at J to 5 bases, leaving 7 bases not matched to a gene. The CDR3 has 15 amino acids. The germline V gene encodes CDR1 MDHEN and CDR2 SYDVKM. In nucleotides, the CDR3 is TGTGCCAGCAGTTCCCGGACAGGACGGACCGGGGAGCTGTTTTTT. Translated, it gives CASSSRTGRTGELFF.

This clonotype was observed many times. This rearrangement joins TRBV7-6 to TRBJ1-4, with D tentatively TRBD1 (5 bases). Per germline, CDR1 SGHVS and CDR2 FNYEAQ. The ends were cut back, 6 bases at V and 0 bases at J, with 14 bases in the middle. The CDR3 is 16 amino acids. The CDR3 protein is CASSPRGGSTNEKLFF. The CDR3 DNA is TGTGCCAGCAGTCCTCGGGGGGGGTCAACTAATGAAAAACTGTTTTTT.

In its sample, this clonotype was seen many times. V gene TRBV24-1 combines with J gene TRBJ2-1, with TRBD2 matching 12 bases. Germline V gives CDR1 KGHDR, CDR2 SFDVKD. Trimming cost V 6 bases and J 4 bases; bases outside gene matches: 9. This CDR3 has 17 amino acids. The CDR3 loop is CATSNPLAGGIYNEQFF. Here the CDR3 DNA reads TGTGCCACCAGTAATCCGCTAGCGGGGGGGATATACAATGAGCAGTTCTTC.

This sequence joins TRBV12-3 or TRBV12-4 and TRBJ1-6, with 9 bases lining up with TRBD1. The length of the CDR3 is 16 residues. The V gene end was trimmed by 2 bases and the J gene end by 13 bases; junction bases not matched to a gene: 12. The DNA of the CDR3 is TGTGCCAGCAGTTTACGGGGGACAGGGCTGGGTTCCCCCCTCCACTTT. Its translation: CASSLRGTGLGSPLHF.

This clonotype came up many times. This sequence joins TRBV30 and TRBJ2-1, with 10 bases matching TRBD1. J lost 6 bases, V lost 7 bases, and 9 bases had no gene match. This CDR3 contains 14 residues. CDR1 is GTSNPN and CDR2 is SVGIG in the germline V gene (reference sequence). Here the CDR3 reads CASYRDRGGNEQFF. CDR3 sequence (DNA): TGTGCCTCCTACCGGGACAGGGGTGGCAATGAGCAGTTCTTC.

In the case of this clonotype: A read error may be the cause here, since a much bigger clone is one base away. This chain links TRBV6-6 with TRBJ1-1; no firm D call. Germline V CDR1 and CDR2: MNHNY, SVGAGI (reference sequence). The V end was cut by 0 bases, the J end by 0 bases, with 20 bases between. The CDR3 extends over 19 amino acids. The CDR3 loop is CASSYSMVSGVYMNTEAFF. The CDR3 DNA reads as TGTGCCAGCAGTTACTCGATGGTGTCGGGAGTATACATGAACACTGAAGCTTTCTTT.

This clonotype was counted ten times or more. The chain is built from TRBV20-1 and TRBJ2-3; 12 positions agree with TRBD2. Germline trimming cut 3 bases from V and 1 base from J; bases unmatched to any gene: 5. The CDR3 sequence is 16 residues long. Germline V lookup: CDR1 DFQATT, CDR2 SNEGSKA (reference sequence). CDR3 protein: CSASLAGGWGTDTQYF. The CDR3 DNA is TGCAGTGCTAGTCTAGCGGGGGGGTGGGGCACAGATACGCAGTATTTT.

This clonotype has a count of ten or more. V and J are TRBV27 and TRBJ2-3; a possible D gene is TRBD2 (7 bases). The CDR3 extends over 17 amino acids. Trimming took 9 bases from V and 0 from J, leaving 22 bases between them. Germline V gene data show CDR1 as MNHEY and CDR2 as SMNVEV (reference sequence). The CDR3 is CARAGKGGSPSTDTQYF. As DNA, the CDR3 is TGTGCCAGAGCGGGGAAGGGGGGGAGCCCTAGCACAGATACGCAGTATTTT.

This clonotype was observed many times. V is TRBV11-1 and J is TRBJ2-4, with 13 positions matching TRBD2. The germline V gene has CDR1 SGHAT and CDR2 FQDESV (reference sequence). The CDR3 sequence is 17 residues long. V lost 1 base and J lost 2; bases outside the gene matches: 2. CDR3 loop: CASSLGTSGGSKNIQYF. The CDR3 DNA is TGTGCCAGCAGCTTAGGGACTAGCGGGGGCTCCAAAAACATTCAGTACTTC.

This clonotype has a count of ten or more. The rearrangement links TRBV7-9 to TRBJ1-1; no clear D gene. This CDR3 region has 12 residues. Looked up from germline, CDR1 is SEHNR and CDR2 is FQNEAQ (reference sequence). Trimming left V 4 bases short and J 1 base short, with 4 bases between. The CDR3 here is CASSSTNTEAFF. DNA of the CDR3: TGTGCCAGCAGCTCGACGAACACTGAAGCTTTCTTT.

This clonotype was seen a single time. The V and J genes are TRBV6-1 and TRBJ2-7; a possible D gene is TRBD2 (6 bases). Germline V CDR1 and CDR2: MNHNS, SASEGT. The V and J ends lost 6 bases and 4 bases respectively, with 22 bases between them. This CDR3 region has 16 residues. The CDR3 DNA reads TGTGCCAGCAGATCTACTAGGCTTGGCGGGGCTTACGAGCAGTACTTC. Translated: CASRSTRLGGAYEQYF.

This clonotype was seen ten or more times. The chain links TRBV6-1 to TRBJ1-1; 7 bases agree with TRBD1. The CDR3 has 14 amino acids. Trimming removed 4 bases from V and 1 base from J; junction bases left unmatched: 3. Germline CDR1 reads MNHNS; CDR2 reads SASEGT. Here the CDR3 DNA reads TGTGCCAGCAGTGGTCGACAGGGGAACACTGAAGCTTTCTTT. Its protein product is CASSGRQGNTEAFF.

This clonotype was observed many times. CDR3 protein: CASSHPPNEKLFF. The CDR3 nucleotides read TGTGCCAGCAGCCATCCGCCTAATGAAAAACTGTTTTTT. The chain has TRBV28 and TRBJ1-4; D gene ambiguous. Germline V gives CDR1 MDHEN, CDR2 SYDVKM. Trimming took 6 bases from V and 3 from J, leaving 8 bases between them. The CDR3 totals 13 residues.

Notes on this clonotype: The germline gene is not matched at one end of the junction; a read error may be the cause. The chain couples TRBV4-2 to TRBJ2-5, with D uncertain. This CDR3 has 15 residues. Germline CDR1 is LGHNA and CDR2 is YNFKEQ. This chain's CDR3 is CASIQHGNIQETQYF. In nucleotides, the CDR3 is TGTGCCAGCATCCAACACGGTAACATCCAAGAGACCCAGTACTTC.